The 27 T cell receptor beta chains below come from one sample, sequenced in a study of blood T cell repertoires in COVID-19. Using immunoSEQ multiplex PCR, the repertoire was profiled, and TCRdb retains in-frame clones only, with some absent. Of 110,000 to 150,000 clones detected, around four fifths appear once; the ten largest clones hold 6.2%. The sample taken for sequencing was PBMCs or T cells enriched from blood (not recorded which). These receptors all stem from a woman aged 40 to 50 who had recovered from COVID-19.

Here the CDR3 reads CASNPTAEREKLFF. CDR3 coding DNA: TGTGCCAGCAACCCGACAGCAGAGAGGGAAAAACTGTTTTTT. The chain recombines TRBV6-5 with TRBJ1-4; D possibly corresponds to TRBD1 (5 bases). V was cut by 7 bases and J by 8 bases, with 17 bases left in between. The CDR3 runs 14 residues. CDR1 is MNHEY and CDR2 is SVGAGI in the germline V gene.

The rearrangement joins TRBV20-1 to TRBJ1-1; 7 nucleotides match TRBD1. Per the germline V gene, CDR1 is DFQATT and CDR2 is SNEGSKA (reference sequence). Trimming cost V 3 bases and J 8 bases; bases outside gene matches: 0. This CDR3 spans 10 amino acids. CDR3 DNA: TGCAGTGCTAGGACAGGGGAAGCTTTCTTT. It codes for CSARTGEAFF.

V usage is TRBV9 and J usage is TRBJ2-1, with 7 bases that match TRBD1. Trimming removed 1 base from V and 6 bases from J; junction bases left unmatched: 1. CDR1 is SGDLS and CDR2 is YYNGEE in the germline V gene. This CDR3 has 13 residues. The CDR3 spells CASSVTGANEQFF. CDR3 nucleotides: TGTGCCAGCAGCGTAACAGGGGCCAATGAGCAGTTCTTC.

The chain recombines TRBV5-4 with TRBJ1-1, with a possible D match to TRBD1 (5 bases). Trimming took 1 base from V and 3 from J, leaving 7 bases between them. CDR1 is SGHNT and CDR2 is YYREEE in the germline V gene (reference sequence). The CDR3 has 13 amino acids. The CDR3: CASSLWGYTEAFF. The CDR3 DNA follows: TGTGCCAGCAGCTTGTGGGGCTACACTGAAGCTTTCTTT. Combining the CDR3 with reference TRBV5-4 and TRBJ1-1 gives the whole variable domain ETGVTQSPTHLIKTRGQQVTLRCSSQSGHNTVSWYQQALGQGPQFIFQYYREEENGRGNFPPRFSGLQFPNYSSELNVNALELDDSALYLCASSLWGYTEAFFGQGTRLTVV.

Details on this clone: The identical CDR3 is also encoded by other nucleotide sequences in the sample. In DNA, the CDR3 is TGTGCCTGGAGTGAGAGTGGAGATCAGCCCCAGCATTTT. The encoded protein is CAWSESGDQPQHF. V and J are TRBV30 and TRBJ1-5; D uncertain. Trimming stripped 1 base from V and 5 bases from J, with 9 bases between. This CDR3 spans 13 amino acids. CDR1 is GTSNPN and CDR2 is SVGIG in the germline V gene (reference sequence).

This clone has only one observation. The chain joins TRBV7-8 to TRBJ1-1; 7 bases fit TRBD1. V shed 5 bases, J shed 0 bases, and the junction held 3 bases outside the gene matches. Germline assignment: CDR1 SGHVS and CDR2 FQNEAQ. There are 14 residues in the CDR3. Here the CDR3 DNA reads TGTGCCAGCAGCATCGACAGGGTGAACACTGAAGCTTTCTTT. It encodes CASSIDRVNTEAFF. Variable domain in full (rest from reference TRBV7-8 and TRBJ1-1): GAGVSQSPRYKVAKRGQDVALRCDPISGHVSLFWYQQALGQGPEFLTYFQNEAQLDKSGLPSDRFFAERPEGSVSTLKIQRTQQEDSAVYLCASSIDRVNTEAFFGQGTRLTVV.

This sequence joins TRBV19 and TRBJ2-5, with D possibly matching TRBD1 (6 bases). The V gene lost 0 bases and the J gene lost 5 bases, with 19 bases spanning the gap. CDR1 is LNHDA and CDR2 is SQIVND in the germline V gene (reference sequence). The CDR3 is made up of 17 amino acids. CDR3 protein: CASSIDQGFPASETQYF. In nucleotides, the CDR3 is TGTGCCAGTAGTATAGATCAGGGGTTTCCGGCCTCGGAGACCCAGTACTTC.

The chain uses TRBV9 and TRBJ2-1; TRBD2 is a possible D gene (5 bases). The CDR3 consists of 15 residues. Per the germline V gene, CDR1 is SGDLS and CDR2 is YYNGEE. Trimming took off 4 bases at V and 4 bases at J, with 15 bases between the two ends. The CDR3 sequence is CASSSQRTPYNEQFF. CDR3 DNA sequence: TGTGCCAGCAGCTCTCAGCGGACCCCTTACAATGAGCAGTTCTTC.

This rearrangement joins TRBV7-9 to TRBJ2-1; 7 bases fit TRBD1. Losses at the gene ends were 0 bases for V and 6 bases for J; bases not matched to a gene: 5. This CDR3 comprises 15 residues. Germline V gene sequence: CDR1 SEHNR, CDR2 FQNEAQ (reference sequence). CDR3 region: CASSLAGPGGNEQFF. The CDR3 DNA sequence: TGTGCCAGCAGCTTAGCAGGCCCAGGGGGCAATGAGCAGTTCTTC.

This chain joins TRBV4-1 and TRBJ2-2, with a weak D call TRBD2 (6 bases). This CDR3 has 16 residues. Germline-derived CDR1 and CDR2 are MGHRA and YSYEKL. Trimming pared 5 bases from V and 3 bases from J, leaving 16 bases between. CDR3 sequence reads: CASSYSGGEYTGELFF. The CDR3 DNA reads TGCGCCAGCAGCTATTCGGGCGGGGAATACACCGGGGAGCTGTTTTTT.

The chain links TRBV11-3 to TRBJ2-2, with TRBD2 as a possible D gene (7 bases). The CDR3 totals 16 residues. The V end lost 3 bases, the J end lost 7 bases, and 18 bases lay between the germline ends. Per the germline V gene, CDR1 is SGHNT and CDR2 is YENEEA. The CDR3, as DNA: TGTGCCAGCAGCTTTAAGTCGGGGGGCCGAGGCGGGGAGCTGTTTTTT. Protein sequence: CASSFKSGGRGGELFF.

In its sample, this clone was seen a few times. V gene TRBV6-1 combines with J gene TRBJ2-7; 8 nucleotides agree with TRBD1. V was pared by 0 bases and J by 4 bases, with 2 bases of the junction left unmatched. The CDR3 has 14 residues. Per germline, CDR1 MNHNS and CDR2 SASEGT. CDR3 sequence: CASSEAWDRYEQYF. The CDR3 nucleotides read TGTGCCAGCAGTGAAGCTTGGGACAGGTACGAGCAGTACTTC.

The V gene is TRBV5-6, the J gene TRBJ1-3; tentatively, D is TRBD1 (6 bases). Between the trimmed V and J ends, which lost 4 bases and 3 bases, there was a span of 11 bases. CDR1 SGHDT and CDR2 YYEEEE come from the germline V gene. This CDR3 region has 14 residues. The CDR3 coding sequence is TGTGCCAGCAGCCCAGGACAGATTGGAAACACCATATATTTT. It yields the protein CASSPGQIGNTIYF.

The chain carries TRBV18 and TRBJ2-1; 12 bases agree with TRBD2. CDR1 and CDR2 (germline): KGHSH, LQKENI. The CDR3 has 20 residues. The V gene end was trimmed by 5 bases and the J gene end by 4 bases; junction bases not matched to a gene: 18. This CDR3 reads CASSSTLGSSGGASYNEQFF. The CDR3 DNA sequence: TGTGCCAGCTCATCCACCCTCGGTTCTAGCGGGGGGGCCAGTTACAATGAGCAGTTCTTC.

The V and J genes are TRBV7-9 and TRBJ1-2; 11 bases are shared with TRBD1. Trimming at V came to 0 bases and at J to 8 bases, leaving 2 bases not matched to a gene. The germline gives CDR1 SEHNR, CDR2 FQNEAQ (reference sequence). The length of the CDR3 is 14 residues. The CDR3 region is CASSLAGQGVGYTF. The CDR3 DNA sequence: TGTGCCAGCAGCTTAGCGGGACAGGGGGTCGGCTACACCTTC.

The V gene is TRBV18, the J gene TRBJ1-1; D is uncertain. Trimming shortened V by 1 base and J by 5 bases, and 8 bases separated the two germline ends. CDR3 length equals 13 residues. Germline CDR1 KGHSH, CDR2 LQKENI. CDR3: CASSPREGTEAFF. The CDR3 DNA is TGTGCCAGCTCACCACGGGAGGGAACTGAAGCTTTCTTT.

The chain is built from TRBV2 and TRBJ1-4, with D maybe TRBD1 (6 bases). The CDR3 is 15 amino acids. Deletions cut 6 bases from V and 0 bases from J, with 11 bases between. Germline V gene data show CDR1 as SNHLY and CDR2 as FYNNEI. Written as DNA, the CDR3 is TGTGCCAGCAGACCAGGGGATGCAACTAATGAAAAACTGTTTTTT. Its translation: CASRPGDATNEKLFF. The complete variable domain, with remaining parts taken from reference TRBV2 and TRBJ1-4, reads EPEVTQTPSHQVTQMGQEVILRCVPISNHLYFYWYRQILGQKVEFLVSFYNNEISEKSEIFDDQFSVERPDGSNFTLKIRSTKLEDSAMYFCASRPGDATNEKLFFGSGTQLSVL.

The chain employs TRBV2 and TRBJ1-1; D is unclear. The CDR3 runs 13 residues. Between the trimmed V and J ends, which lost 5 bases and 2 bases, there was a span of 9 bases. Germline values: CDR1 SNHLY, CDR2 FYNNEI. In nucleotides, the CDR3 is TGTGCCAGCAGTATCACACCTAACACTGAAGCTTTCTTT. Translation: CASSITPNTEAFF.

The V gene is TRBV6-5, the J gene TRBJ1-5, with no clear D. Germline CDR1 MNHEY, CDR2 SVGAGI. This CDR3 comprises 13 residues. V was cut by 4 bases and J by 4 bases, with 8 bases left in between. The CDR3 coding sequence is TGTGCCAGCAGTTTTAGCGTAAATCAGCCCCAGCATTTT. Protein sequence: CASSFSVNQPQHF.

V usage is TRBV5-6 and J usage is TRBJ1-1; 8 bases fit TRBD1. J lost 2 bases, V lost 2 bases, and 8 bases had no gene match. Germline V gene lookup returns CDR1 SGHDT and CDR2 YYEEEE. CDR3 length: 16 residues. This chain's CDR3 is CASSFYGQGVNTEAFF. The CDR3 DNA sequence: TGTGCCAGCAGCTTCTACGGACAGGGCGTAAACACTGAAGCTTTCTTT.

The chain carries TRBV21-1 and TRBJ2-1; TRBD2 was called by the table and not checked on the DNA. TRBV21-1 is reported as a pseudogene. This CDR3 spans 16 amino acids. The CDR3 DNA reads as TGTGCCAGCAGCAAAGTTCGGAGGGCCGACCACAATGAGCAGTTCTTC. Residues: CASSKVRRADHNEQFF.

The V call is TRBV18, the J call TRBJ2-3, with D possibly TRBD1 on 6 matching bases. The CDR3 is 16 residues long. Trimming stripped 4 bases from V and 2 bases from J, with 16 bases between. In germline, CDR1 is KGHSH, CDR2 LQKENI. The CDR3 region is CASSLRDRSPTDTQYF. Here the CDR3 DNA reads TGTGCCAGCTCACTCCGTGACAGGAGCCCCACAGATACGCAGTATTTT.

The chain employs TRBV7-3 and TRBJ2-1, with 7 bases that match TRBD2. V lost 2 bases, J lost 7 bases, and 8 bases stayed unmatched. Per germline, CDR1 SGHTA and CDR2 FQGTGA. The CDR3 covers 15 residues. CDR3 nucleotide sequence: TGTGCCAGCAGCTTACTGGGCGGGAGAGTGAATGAGCAGTTCTTC. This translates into CASSLLGGRVNEQFF.

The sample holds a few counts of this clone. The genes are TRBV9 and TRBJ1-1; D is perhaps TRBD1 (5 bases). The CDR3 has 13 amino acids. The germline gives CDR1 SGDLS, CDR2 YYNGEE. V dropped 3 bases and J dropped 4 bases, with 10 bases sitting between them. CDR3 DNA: TGTGCCAGCAGCGAGGGGATGAGCACTGAAGCTTTCTTT. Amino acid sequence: CASSEGMSTEAFF.

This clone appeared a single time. CDR3 in DNA: TGTGCCAGCAGCGTAGGAGCGAAGGATGAGCAGTTCTTC. It specifies CASSVGAKDEQFF. This chain joins TRBV9 and TRBJ2-1; D is unclear. This CDR3 has 13 residues. Trimming took 0 bases from V and 8 from J, leaving 9 bases between them. The germline gives CDR1 SGDLS, CDR2 YYNGEE.

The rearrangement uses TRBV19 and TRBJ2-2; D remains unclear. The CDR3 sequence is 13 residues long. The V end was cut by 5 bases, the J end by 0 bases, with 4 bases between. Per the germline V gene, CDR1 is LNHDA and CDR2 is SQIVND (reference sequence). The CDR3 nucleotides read TGTGCCAGTAGTCCATCGAACACCGGGGAGCTGTTTTTT. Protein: CASSPSNTGELFF.

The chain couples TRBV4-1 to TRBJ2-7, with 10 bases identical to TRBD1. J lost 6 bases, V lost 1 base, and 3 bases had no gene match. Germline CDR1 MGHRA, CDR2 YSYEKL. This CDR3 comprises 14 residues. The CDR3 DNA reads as TGCGCCAGCAGCCAAGGGGGGACAGGGGTCGAGCAGTACTTC. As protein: CASSQGGTGVEQYF.